The 18 T cell receptor beta chains in this list originate from one sample, sequenced in a study of blood T cells in healthy people across ages. A J-beta primer mix and a sample-barcoded 5' primer were used in a second PCR of roughly 7 to 12 cycles. TCRdb used MiXCR to reprocess the 5' RACE reads, holding one entry per CDR3 protein. The sample carries roughly 2 million distinct CDR3 sequences, approximately 50% recorded once. Sequences were obtained from blood. The source is a woman aged 40 to 50 in good health.

The chain uses TRBV5-1 and TRBJ2-2, with 14 bases aligning to TRBD2. V dropped 4 bases and J dropped 1; count of bases not matched to a gene: 6. CDR3 size: 18 residues. Germline CDR1 SGHRS, CDR2 YFSETQ. CDR3 sequence reads: CASSLTGTSGGNTGELFF. DNA for the CDR3: TGCGCCAGCAGCCTGACCGGGACTAGCGGGGGGAACACCGGGGAGCTGTTTTTT.

This clonotype was seen more than once but under ten times. This chain joins TRBV29-1 and TRBJ2-4, with D possibly TRBD1 on 6 matching bases. Per the germline V gene, CDR1 is SQVTM and CDR2 is ANQGSEA. The CDR3 loop spans 16 amino acids. The V gene lost 1 base and the J gene lost 1 base, with 14 bases spanning the gap. Here the CDR3 DNA reads TGCAGCGTTGAAGGCTCGTCGCAGGGGGCCAAAAACATTCAGTACTTC. Protein sequence: CSVEGSSQGAKNIQYF.

This sequence joins TRBV9 and TRBJ2-3, with D uncertain. V lost 0 bases and J 4 bases, leaving 12 bases between the germline ends. The CDR3 runs 15 residues. The germline V gene encodes CDR1 SGDLS and CDR2 YYNGEE. CDR3 region: CASSVVSGSADTQYF. The CDR3 bases are TGTGCCAGCAGCGTAGTATCCGGGTCGGCAGATACGCAGTATTTT.

The rearrangement joins TRBV3-1 to TRBJ2-7; no clear D. The DNA end is more similar to TRBJ2-5, so the J call may be wrong. Germline loops: CDR1 LGHDT, CDR2 YNNKEL (reference sequence). The CDR3 has 12 amino acids. The CDR3 loop reads CASSPGSMTQYF. The CDR3 region has the DNA TGTGCCAGCAGCCCGGGCTCAATGACCCAGTACTTC.

V is TRBV10-3 and J is TRBJ1-6, with D possibly TRBD1 on 5 matching bases. Germline V lookup: CDR1 ENHRY, CDR2 SYGVKD. This CDR3 spans 14 amino acids. Trimming removed 8 bases from V and 7 bases from J, with 15 bases in between. The CDR3 sequence is CAIAQGLGNSPLHF. CDR3 DNA sequence: TGTGCCATCGCTCAGGGTTTGGGAAATTCACCCCTCCACTTT.

J is TRBJ1-5 and V is TRBV6-2 or TRBV6-3; D is unclear. CDR1 and CDR2 from the germline V gene are MNHEY and SVGEGT. V lost 2 bases to trimming and J lost 6 bases, with 17 bases between them. CDR3 length equals 16 residues. This CDR3 is CASSYAQDRRSQPQHF. CDR3 coding DNA: TGTGCCAGCAGTTACGCGCAGGATAGAAGGTCTCAGCCCCAGCATTTT.

This clonotype appeared once. This chain connects TRBV5-1 to TRBJ1-2, with 8 bases fitting TRBD1. V trimming: 2 bases; J trimming: 8 bases; junction bases outside the gene matches: 8. The CDR3 covers 14 residues. Germline V gives CDR1 SGHRS, CDR2 YFSETQ. CDR3 amino acids: CASSFGSQGAGYTF. CDR3 sequence (DNA): TGCGCCAGCAGCTTCGGTTCCCAGGGGGCAGGCTACACCTTC.

V gene TRBV28 combines with J gene TRBJ1-1; TRBD1 agrees at 7 bases. Trimming removed 5 bases from V and 1 base from J; junction bases left unmatched: 7. The CDR3 runs 15 residues. Germline V gene data show CDR1 as MDHEN and CDR2 as SYDVKM. The CDR3: CASSPWGQRNTEAFF. In DNA, the CDR3 is TGTGCCAGCAGTCCATGGGGACAGAGGAACACTGAAGCTTTCTTT.

This clonotype occurred a few times. V usage is TRBV25-1 and J usage is TRBJ2-7; 9 nucleotides align to TRBD1. The CDR3 covers 16 residues. The germline V gene has CDR1 MGHDK and CDR2 SYGVNS. Losses at the gene ends were 6 bases for V and 1 base for J; bases not matched to a gene: 10. This chain's CDR3 is CASRSRAGTGSYEQYF. CDR3 in DNA: TGTGCCAGCAGGTCGAGAGCCGGGACAGGGTCCTACGAGCAGTACTTC.

The chain carries TRBV7-2 and TRBJ1-5; D is ambiguous. V was clipped by 4 bases and J by 6 bases, with 10 bases between them. This CDR3 is 13 amino acids long. Germline lookup yields CDR1 SGHTA and CDR2 FQGNSA. The CDR3 loop is CASSYVGSQPQHF. The DNA of the CDR3 is TGTGCCAGCAGCTATGTAGGAAGTCAGCCCCAGCATTTT.

J is TRBJ2-1 and V is TRBV6-2 or TRBV6-3; 8 nucleotides match TRBD2. The CDR3 consists of 16 residues. Germline CDR1 and CDR2: MNHEY and SVGEGT. Germline trimming cut 6 bases from V and 0 bases from J; bases unmatched to any gene: 7. CDR3 sequence: CASRPAGARSYNEQFF. The CDR3 nucleotides read TGTGCCAGCAGACCAGCGGGGGCTCGCTCCTACAATGAGCAGTTCTTC.

This clonotype showed up just a few times. The chain employs TRBV28 and TRBJ2-3; TRBD2 aligns across 11 bases. The CDR3 is made up of 17 amino acids. Germline V lookup: CDR1 MDHEN, CDR2 SYDVKM. V gave up 2 bases and J gave up 1 base; unmatched junction bases: 5. CDR3 DNA sequence: TGTGCCAGCAGTTTAAAGGGACTAGCGGACCGCACAGATACGCAGTATTTT. This encodes CASSLKGLADRTDTQYF. The complete variable domain, with remaining parts taken from reference TRBV28 and TRBJ2-3, reads DVKVTQSSRYLVKRTGEKVFLECVQDMDHENMFWYRQDPGLGLRLIYFSYDVKMKEKGDIPEGYSVSREKKERFSLILESASTNQTSMYLCASSLKGLADRTDTQYFGPGTRLTVL.

Regarding this clonotype: Since the CDR3 does not end with the conserved phenylalanine or tryptophan, this likely comes from a read error. The chain combines TRBV7-2 with TRBJ2-7, with D possibly matching TRBD2 (7 bases). The last part of the DNA fits TRBJ2-5 better; the J call may be wrong. CDR3 size: 14 residues. CDR1 is SGHTA and CDR2 is FQGNSA in the germline V gene. CDR3 bases: TGTGCCAGCAGCTTAGCGGGGGGGCAGGAGACCCAGTACCTC. It specifies CASSLAGGQETQYL.

V usage is TRBV12-3 or TRBV12-4 and J usage is TRBJ1-5, with 7 bases aligning to TRBD1. Losses at the gene ends were 7 bases for V and 4 bases for J; bases not matched to a gene: 7. CDR3 length equals 14 residues. CDR3 sequence (DNA): TGTGCCAGCAACTTCCAGGACAGGAATCAGCCCCAGCATTTT. Amino acid sequence: CASNFQDRNQPQHF.

This chain connects TRBV7-2 to TRBJ1-1, with D tentatively TRBD1 (5 bases). V dropped 1 base and J dropped 5 bases, with 11 bases sitting between them. The CDR3 totals 14 residues. Germline loops: CDR1 SGHTA, CDR2 FQGNSA. The CDR3 is CASSLGGAATEAFF. CDR3 sequence (DNA): TGTGCCAGCAGCTTAGGTGGGGCAGCAACTGAAGCTTTCTTT.

This clonotype was picked up a small number of times. The chain employs TRBV7-9 and TRBJ2-1; D is perhaps TRBD1 (6 bases). The V end was cut by 6 bases, the J end by 1 base, with 13 bases between. Germline V gives CDR1 SEHNR, CDR2 FQNEAQ (reference sequence). The CDR3 contains 15 residues. The CDR3 reads CASRDTGKSYNEQFF. The CDR3 DNA reads as TGTGCCAGCAGGGACACAGGGAAGTCCTACAATGAGCAGTTCTTC.

The chain combines TRBV20-1 with TRBJ2-1, with 12 nucleotides matching TRBD2. Germline CDR1 is DFQATT and CDR2 is SNEGSKA (reference sequence). This CDR3 is 14 amino acids long. The V and J ends lost 5 bases and 13 bases, in that order; junction bases with no gene match: 12. The CDR3 spells CSAYRSSGGGTQFF. For the CDR3, the DNA is TGCAGTGCTTATCGCTCTAGCGGGGGGGGGACCCAGTTCTTC.

This clonotype was found a few times. J is TRBJ2-1 and V is TRBV18, with D unresolved. Looked up from germline, CDR1 is KGHSH and CDR2 is LQKENI. Trimming removed 5 bases at V and 2 bases at J, with 7 bases between. The CDR3 spans 13 residues. The chain's CDR3 is CASSWNPYNEQFF. The CDR3 DNA is TGTGCCAGCTCATGGAACCCCTACAATGAGCAGTTCTTC.